These 19 T cell receptor beta chains were sequenced from one sample in a study of CD8 T cells in Susac syndrome. Random hexamers primed reverse transcription of roughly 0.5 to 1 ug RNA. TCRdb fed the immunoSEQ multiplex PCR reads into MiXCR, producing one record per CDR3 protein. Among around 150,000 distinct CDR3 sequences listed, approximately 93% were seen once. Sequenced input: CD4+ T cells from PBMCs. The receptors shown here come from a human donor with multiple sclerosis.

The gene calls are TRBV3-1 and TRBJ1-5; D gene unclear. The CDR3 consists of 13 residues. The ends were cut back, 0 bases at V and 9 bases at J, with 9 bases in the middle. Germline-derived CDR1 and CDR2 are LGHDT and YNNKEL (reference sequence). The CDR3 nucleotides are TGTGCCAGCAGCCAAGATAGGTTTCGGCCCCAGCATTTT. It is translated as CASSQDRFRPQHF.

CDR3 sequence (DNA): TGTGCCAGCAGGGTAGGACAGGGATACTCTGGGGCCAACGTCCTGACTTTC. Protein sequence: CASRVGQGYSGANVLTF. The chain is built from TRBV12-3 or TRBV12-4 and TRBJ2-6, with TRBD1 identical over 8 bases. This CDR3 is built from 17 residues. The V and J ends lost 6 bases and 0 bases, in that order; junction bases with no gene match: 7.

The V gene is TRBV30, the J gene TRBJ2-1, with D perhaps matching TRBD1 or TRBD2 (5 bases each). Germline V gene data show CDR1 as GTSNPN and CDR2 as SVGIG (reference sequence). Between the trimmed V and J ends, which lost 1 base and 5 bases, there was a span of 15 bases. The CDR3 is made up of 15 amino acids. In DNA, the CDR3 is TGTGCCTGGAGTGCAGTCGGGGACGCCAACAATGAGCAGTTCTTC. This sequence encodes CAWSAVGDANNEQFF.

The chain carries TRBV6-1 and TRBJ1-5; possibly TRBD1 for D (5 bases). V dropped 2 bases and J dropped 7 bases, with 12 bases sitting between them. The CDR3 sequence is 14 residues long. Per germline, CDR1 MNHNS and CDR2 SASEGT. CDR3 in DNA: TGTGCCAGCAGTGAAAGGGCAGGGCGACAGCCCCAGCATTTT. This translates into CASSERAGRQPQHF.

The chain has TRBV29-1 and TRBJ2-7; possible D gene TRBD1, 6 bases. V lost 7 bases and J lost 3, with 16 bases in between. This CDR3 is built from 13 residues. CDR1 and CDR2 (germline): SQVTM, ANQGSEA. CDR3 sequence reads: CSAQGTTFYEQYF. In DNA form, the CDR3 reads TGCAGCGCACAGGGTACTACGTTCTACGAGCAGTACTTC.

This clonotype showed up just a few times. V gene TRBV3-1 combines with J gene TRBJ1-1, with D perhaps matching TRBD1 (5 bases). Trimming cost V 1 base and J 5 bases, with 8 bases left between them. Germline values: CDR1 LGHDT, CDR2 YNNKEL (reference sequence). CDR3 length: 13 residues. The CDR3 bases are TGTGCCAGCAGCCAAGTTAGGGGAACTGAAGCTTTCTTT. Its translation is CASSQVRGTEAFF.

The rearrangement uses TRBV10-3 and TRBJ2-7, with a tentative D call TRBD1 (6 bases). The CDR3 is 14 amino acids. V was clipped by 4 bases and J by 0 bases, with 10 bases between them. Per germline, CDR1 ENHRY and CDR2 SYGVKD. DNA for the CDR3: TGTGCCATCAGTGTTAAGGACAGCTCCTACGAGCAGTACTTC. Translating gives CAISVKDSSYEQYF.

This clonotype was found once. The V call is TRBV6-5, the J call TRBJ2-1; D not resolved. The germline V and J ends were trimmed by 6 bases and 4 bases, with 7 bases remaining between them. Per germline, CDR1 MNHEY and CDR2 SVGAGI. The CDR3 length is 12 residues. The DNA of the CDR3 is TGTGCCAGCAGGGCAACTTACAATGAGCAGTTCTTC. Translation: CASRATYNEQFF.

The chain combines TRBV20-1 with TRBJ2-1; D possibly corresponds to TRBD2 (5 bases). The length of the CDR3 is 14 residues. Deletions cut 0 bases from V and 10 bases from J, with 16 bases between. CDR1 DFQATT and CDR2 SNEGSKA come from the germline V gene (reference sequence). The CDR3 region is CSARDEEAAREQFF. The CDR3 DNA reads as TGCAGTGCTAGAGATGAGGAGGCTGCCCGGGAGCAGTTCTTC.

The chain uses TRBV15 and TRBJ2-5; D assignment may be TRBD1 or TRBD2 (5 bases each). V lost 2 bases and J 4 bases, leaving 8 bases between the germline ends. From germline, CDR1 is LNHNV and CDR2 YYDKDF (reference sequence). The CDR3 extends over 13 amino acids. The CDR3 protein is CATSRLGGETQYF. The CDR3 bases are TGTGCCACCAGCAGACTTGGGGGAGAGACCCAGTACTTC.

V usage is TRBV10-3 and J usage is TRBJ1-2; 7 nucleotides match TRBD1. The CDR3 is 14 residues long. Per germline, CDR1 ENHRY and CDR2 SYGVKD. After removal of 3 bases from V and 8 bases from J, the junction contained 9 bases not matched to a gene. For the CDR3, the DNA is TGTGCCATCAGTGAATTACAGGGGCGTGAAGGCTACACCTTC. This encodes CAISELQGREGYTF.

The J gene is TRBJ2-7, the V gene TRBV9; 10 positions agree with TRBD1. Germline values: CDR1 SGDLS, CDR2 YYNGEE. This CDR3 region has 14 residues. Trimming cost V 4 bases and J 6 bases; bases outside gene matches: 7. The CDR3 DNA reads as TGTGCCAGCAGCCCCCCCGGGACAGGGGTCGAGCAGTACTTC. Protein sequence: CASSPPGTGVEQYF.

The rearrangement joins TRBV12-3 or TRBV12-4 to TRBJ1-2, with D possibly being TRBD1 (6 bases). With 5 bases removed from V and 4 bases from J, the gap between germline ends came to 14 bases. The CDR3 has 14 amino acids. The DNA of the CDR3 is TGTGCCAGCAGTCCGACAGGACTAAGCTATGGCTACACCTTC. This codes for CASSPTGLSYGYTF.

This rearrangement joins TRBV24-1 to TRBJ2-1; D not certain. Germline V gene data show CDR1 as KGHDR and CDR2 as SFDVKD. The V and J ends lost 4 bases and 5 bases respectively, with 8 bases between them. The CDR3 is made up of 13 amino acids. The CDR3 coding sequence is TGTGCCACCAGTGACCCCTATAACAATGAGCAGTTCTTC. It is translated as CATSDPYNNEQFF.

V and J are TRBV30 and TRBJ1-2; D is perhaps TRBD1 (5 bases). Per the germline V gene, CDR1 is GTSNPN and CDR2 is SVGIG (reference sequence). Trimming cost V 3 bases and J 4 bases, with 12 bases left between them. This CDR3 is built from 13 residues. CDR3 nucleotide sequence: TGTGCCTGGAGGAGGGGCAGGAGCTATGGCTACACCTTC. Protein product: CAWRRGRSYGYTF.

This chain joins TRBV6-2 or TRBV6-3 and TRBJ2-7; a weak D match, TRBD2 (6 bases). V shed 8 bases and J shed 3 bases, with 29 bases lying between them. The CDR3 consists of 18 residues. The germline gives CDR1 MNHEY, CDR2 SVGEGT. The CDR3 region is CASVSEGQRLPLVYEQYF. The CDR3 bases are TGTGCCAGCGTCTCGGAGGGCCAAAGGCTACCGCTGGTCTACGAGCAGTACTTC.

V usage is TRBV20-1 and J usage is TRBJ2-5, with D unclear. The CDR3 loop spans 13 amino acids. Trimming removed 3 bases at V and 1 base at J, with 9 bases between. Germline lookup yields CDR1 DFQATT and CDR2 SNEGSKA (reference sequence). DNA for the CDR3: TGCAGTGCTAGCAGCCGGGCCCAAGAGACCCAGTACTTC. Protein product: CSASSRAQETQYF.

The chain employs TRBV6-6 and TRBJ1-1, with D perhaps matching TRBD1 (5 bases). CDR3 length equals 13 residues. V lost 0 bases, J lost 12 bases, and 14 bases lay in between. Germline CDR1 reads MNHNY; CDR2 reads SVGAGI (reference sequence). The CDR3 protein is CASSYSKGAVPFF. The CDR3 DNA reads as TGTGCCAGCAGTTACTCGAAAGGGGCCGTTCCTTTCTTT.

This rearrangement joins TRBV28 to TRBJ1-2; D gene uncertain. Trimming shortened V by 6 bases and J by 4 bases, and 6 bases separated the two germline ends. The CDR3 sequence is 11 residues long. Germline-derived CDR1 and CDR2 are MDHEN and SYDVKM. CDR3 sequence: CASSWGYGYTF. The DNA for the CDR3 is TGTGCCAGCAGCTGGGGCTATGGCTACACCTTC.